A single sample gave rise to the 16 T cell receptor beta chains below, sequenced in a study of long-term antiretroviral therapy in people with HIV. The run of the v3.0 immunoSEQ assay was at survey level. The method was immunoSEQ multiplex PCR; TCRdb's version includes in-frame clones alone and lacks a portion of them. This sample has tens of thousands of clones, with approximately 85% found just once. Sample: unsorted PBMCs, taken 3 years after starting antiretroviral therapy. Source of these receptors: a man aged 40-49 years with HIV.

The chain joins TRBV5-6 to TRBJ2-7; 10 bases map to TRBD1. Germline trimming cut 0 bases from V and 4 bases from J; bases unmatched to any gene: 1. This CDR3 has 14 residues. Germline loops: CDR1 SGHDT, CDR2 YYEEEE. This CDR3 reads CASSLGTGGYEQYF. The CDR3 DNA is TGTGCCAGCAGCTTGGGGACAGGGGGGTACGAGCAGTACTTC.

The chain couples TRBV7-9 to TRBJ2-5; 7 nucleotides line up with TRBD1. The CDR3 has 14 residues. Germline V gives CDR1 SEHNR, CDR2 FQNEAQ (reference sequence). V shed 4 bases, J shed 5 bases, and the junction held 7 bases outside the gene matches. CDR3 sequence: CASSSLQGMETQYF. CDR3 in DNA: TGTGCCAGCAGCTCTTTACAGGGGATGGAGACCCAGTACTTC.

The chain has TRBV5-1 and TRBJ2-5; maybe TRBD1 (5 bases). From germline, CDR1 is SGHRS and CDR2 YFSETQ. Trimming shortened V by 4 bases and J by 1 base, and 11 bases separated the two germline ends. This CDR3 contains 14 residues. The CDR3 spells CASSPGQAQETQYF. In DNA, the CDR3 is TGCGCCAGCAGCCCTGGACAAGCCCAAGAGACCCAGTACTTC.

The rearrangement links TRBV19 to TRBJ1-4; D call uncertain. CDR1 is LNHDA and CDR2 is SQIVND in the germline V gene (reference sequence). CDR3 size: 13 residues. Trimming removed 6 bases at V and 4 bases at J, with 9 bases between. CDR3 protein: CASRAGLNEKLFF. The DNA of the CDR3 is TGTGCCAGTAGAGCAGGTCTTAATGAAAAACTGTTTTTT.

The DNA for the CDR3 is TGCGCCAGCAGCTTGGGCCAGGGAGGGGTAGATACGCAGTATTTT. Translation: CASSLGQGGVDTQYF. The rearrangement joins TRBV5-1 to TRBJ2-3, with 7 bases that match TRBD2. The CDR3 totals 15 residues. Germline V gene data show CDR1 as SGHRS and CDR2 as YFSETQ. The ends lost 0 bases at V and 5 bases at J; junction bases unmatched: 6.

This clone is a singleton in its sample. The V and J genes are TRBV7-6 and TRBJ2-1; D is perhaps TRBD2 (5 bases). Germline loops: CDR1 SGHVS, CDR2 FNYEAQ. Trimming stripped 2 bases from V and 9 bases from J, with 14 bases between. This CDR3 has 14 residues. Here the CDR3 DNA reads TGTGCCAGCAGCTTAACGACTACCCTCAGTGAGCAGTTCTTC. Its protein is CASSLTTTLSEQFF.

The chain is built from TRBV2 and TRBJ2-7, with D tentatively TRBD1 (6 bases). Trimming took off 2 bases at V and 3 bases at J, with 17 bases between the two ends. Per germline, CDR1 SNHLY and CDR2 FYNNEI. The CDR3 spans 16 residues. The DNA for the CDR3 is TGTGCCAGCAGTGAATTCGGAGCAGGGGTCCTCTACGAGCAGTACTTC. Translation gives CASSEFGAGVLYEQYF.

This chain uses TRBV4-1 with TRBJ2-4, with a possible D match to TRBD1 (6 bases). The V end lost 4 bases, the J end lost 0 bases, and 13 bases lay between the germline ends. CDR3 size: 16 residues. Germline V gene lookup returns CDR1 MGHRA and CDR2 YSYEKL. The DNA for the CDR3 is TGCGCCAGCAGCCCAGGACAGACCTTAGCCAAAAACATTCAGTACTTC. It encodes CASSPGQTLAKNIQYF.

CDR3 in amino acids: CASSLGDRGTGELFF. Here the CDR3 DNA reads TGCGCCAGCAGCTTGGGGGACAGGGGCACCGGGGAGCTGTTTTTT. The gene calls are TRBV5-1 and TRBJ2-2; 10 nucleotides match TRBD1. Germline V CDR1 and CDR2: SGHRS, YFSETQ. This CDR3 contains 15 residues. J gave up 4 bases and V 0 bases, and 0 bases lay outside the gene matches.

The CDR3 sequence is CASSFQKGLSEAFF. CDR3 DNA sequence: TGTGCCAGCAGCTTTCAGAAAGGACTGTCTGAAGCTTTCTTT. The V gene is TRBV7-8, the J gene TRBJ1-1; no clear D gene. The CDR3 is 14 residues long. From germline, CDR1 is SGHVS and CDR2 FQNEAQ. V was pared by 3 bases and J by 6 bases, with 14 bases between.

The chain links TRBV7-2 to TRBJ1-6; D possibly corresponds to TRBD1 (5 bases). The V end lost 5 bases, the J end lost 4 bases, and 15 bases lay between the germline ends. This CDR3 comprises 16 residues. Germline V lookup: CDR1 SGHTA, CDR2 FQGNSA. In nucleotides, the CDR3 is TGTGCCAGCAGCGAGAACCCGACAGCATATAATTCACCCCTCCACTTT. It encodes CASSENPTAYNSPLHF.

The CDR3 DNA follows: TGTGCCAGCAACCCCTGGGGTCCGGGACAGGGCTACAATGAGCAGTTCTTC. Its protein product is CASNPWGPGQGYNEQFF. The V gene is TRBV5-5, the J gene TRBJ2-1; 9 nucleotides align to TRBD1. The CDR3 contains 17 residues. V was clipped by 6 bases and J by 3 bases; unmatched bases: 13. The germline gives CDR1 SGHKS, CDR2 YYEKEE (reference sequence). Supplemented by reference TRBV5-5 and TRBJ2-1, the full variable domain reads DAGVTQSPTHLIKTRGQQVTLRCSPISGHKSVSWYQQVLGQGPQFIFQYYEKEERGRGNFPDRFSARQFPNYSSELNVNALLLGDSALYLCASNPWGPGQGYNEQFFGPGTRLTVL.

This clone occurred once. V usage is TRBV6-1 and J usage is TRBJ2-1; TRBD2 might be the D (7 bases). V was trimmed by 8 bases and J by 4 bases, leaving 18 bases between them. This CDR3 is built from 15 residues. Germline CDR1 and CDR2: MNHNS and SASEGT. CDR3 DNA: TGTGCCAGCCAGGAAGGGGGGGGCCTATACAATGAGCAGTTCTTC. It translates to CASQEGGGLYNEQFF.

This rearrangement joins TRBV7-9 to TRBJ2-2, with D tentatively TRBD2 (5 bases). Per germline, CDR1 SEHNR and CDR2 FQNEAQ (reference sequence). The V end was cut by 11 bases, the J end by 5 bases, with 15 bases between. The CDR3 has 13 residues. CDR3 nucleotides: TGTGCCGGAACCGTAGGGAGTACCGGGGAGCTGTTTTTT. Its translation: CAGTVGSTGELFF.

This clone has just one count. V is TRBV5-1 and J is TRBJ2-2; D not certain. Germline V CDR1 and CDR2: SGHRS, YFSETQ. The CDR3 loop spans 13 amino acids. V was trimmed by 4 bases and J by 5 bases, leaving 9 bases between them. CDR3 amino acids: CASSLQDTGELFF. The CDR3 DNA sequence: TGCGCCAGCAGCCTACAAGATACCGGGGAGCTGTTTTTT.

This clone was detected only once. As DNA, the CDR3 is TGTGCCAGCAGTTACTCGAGGGGACAGGCTGGCGGGGAGCTGTTTTTT. This encodes CASSYSRGQAGGELFF. The chain employs TRBV6-5 and TRBJ2-2; 8 bases line up with TRBD1. V was pared by 0 bases and J by 7 bases, with 7 bases of the junction left unmatched. Germline CDR1 and CDR2: MNHEY and SVGAGI. This CDR3 region has 16 residues.